Described below is a single TCR beta chain sequence and its context. No antigen is known for it. This record comes from a study of Ad26.COV2.S vaccination and SARS-CoV-2 variants. Study conclusions and caveats: The TCR breadth and depth analyses may have produced an underestimate of total T cell responses. Substantial post-vaccination breadth of spike-specific CD8+ and CD4+ T cell responses was reported. Higher spike-specific TCR breadth was found in vaccine recipients than in placebo recipients. Vaccinees and placebo recipients showed similar non-spike TCR breadth.

Sequencing used immunoSEQ multiplex PCR; TCRdb keeps in-frame clones, though not all of them. Of 350,000 to 450,000 clones listed, 92% are singletons. This CDR3 has 15 amino acids. V was pared by 4 bases and J by 8 bases, with 11 bases of the junction left unmatched. Germline V gives CDR1 SGHTA, CDR2 FQGNSA. The source material was peripheral blood, sampled after recovery from COVID-19. This sequence originates from a human donor who had recovered from COVID-19. The chain combines TRBV7-2 with TRBJ1-2; 9 bases fit TRBD1. This CDR3 is CASSSQITGGGGYTF. CDR3 nucleotide sequence: TGTGCCAGCAGCTCCCAAATAACAGGGGGCGGCGGCTACACCTTC.